These 2 T cell receptor beta chains were sequenced from one sample in a study of post-analysis software for immune sequencing data. Incorporated into the TCR beta cDNA libraries were unique molecular identifiers, which served to reduce PCR and sequencing biases. TCRdb re-derived calls from the PCR reads in MiXCR, one entry per CDR3 protein. The sample consists of 600,000 to 700,000 distinct CDR3 sequences, approximately 60% of them appearing once. Findings of the study overall: Comparison of patients with controls showed five TRBV segments more frequent in patients, TRBV5-6, TRBV5-1 and TRBV20-1 among them.

Their cognate antigens are unknown. Sequencing was done on a sample of blood. Receptors were obtained from a girl aged 2-10 years with multiple sclerosis.

This chain uses TRBV20-1 with TRBJ2-3; 9 bases align to TRBD2. V lost 5 bases, J lost 5 bases, and 8 bases stayed unmatched. Germline values: CDR1 DFQATT, CDR2 SNEGSKA (reference sequence). The CDR3 length is 14 residues. In nucleotides, the CDR3 is TGCAGTGCTGCCCGCGGGGGGGTCTTAGATACGCAGTATTTT. Encoded protein: CSAARGGVLDTQYF.

This chain uses TRBV5-1 with TRBJ2-5, with TRBD2 identical over 7 bases. The junction had 17 bases not matched to a gene; V was cut back by 3 bases and J by 6 bases. Germline-derived CDR1 and CDR2 are SGHRS and YFSETQ. The CDR3 loop spans 17 amino acids. The CDR3 is CASSSSRGFGGRKTQYF. The CDR3 bases are TGCGCCAGCAGCTCGAGCCGGGGGTTCGGGGGGAGAAAGACCCAGTACTTC.